A selection of T cell receptor beta chains follows, all from one sample in a study of T cell responses to AZD1222 COVID-19 vaccine. Sequenced by immunoSEQ multiplex PCR; TCRdb stores in-frame clones only, minus some. The sample carries tens of thousands of clones, 75% to 95% recorded once. This specimen was peripheral blood, taken on day 0 of MenACWY control vaccination. These receptor sequences come from an adult in good health. CDR3s include the opening cysteine and the closing phenylalanine or tryptophan. D genes are given only for firm matches. A clone size is listed for some rows: how often the clone was seen (once, few, many), or a class if it is expanded.

j_call v_call clone_size d_call cdr3_aa cdr3_nt
TRBJ2-7 TRBV5-1 . . CASWGGPSANEQYF TGCGCCAGCTGGGGGGGCCCCTCGGCTAACGAGCAGTACTTC
TRBJ1-2 TRBV19 . . CASSKETDLGYTF TGTGCCAGTAGCAAAGAGACGGACCTTGGCTACACCTTC
TRBJ2-3 TRBV5-1 . . CASRVGVAEGTQYF TGCGCCAGCAGAGTGGGAGTCGCTGAGGGGACGCAGTATTTT
TRBJ1-6 TRBV18 . . CASSPPYRNSPLHF TGTGCCAGCTCACCACCGTACAGGAATTCACCCCTCCACTTT
TRBJ1-4 TRBV28 . TRBD1 CASSLLSRGETNEKLFF TGTGCCAGCAGTTTATTATCCAGGGGGGAAACTAATGAAAAACTGTTTTTT
TRBJ1-4 TRBV11-2 . TRBD1 CASSRLQGATNEKLFF TGTGCCAGCAGCCGCCTACAGGGGGCAACTAATGAAAAACTGTTTTTT
TRBJ2-7 TRBV6-6 . . CASALGYEQYF TGTGCCAGCGCCCTAGGGTACGAGCAGTACTTC
TRBJ2-2 TRBV30 once TRBD1 CAWSRGLGGELFF TGTGCCTGGAGCAGGGGGCTTGGCGGGGAGCTGTTTTTT
TRBJ1-4 TRBV5-6 . . CASSLGGYNEKLFF TGTGCCAGCAGCTTGGGGGGGTATAATGAAAAACTGTTTTTT
TRBJ1-2 TRBV20-1 . . CSAREGRGYTF TGCAGTGCTAGAGAGGGACGCGGCTACACCTTC
TRBJ1-2 TRBV6-1 . TRBD1 CASSWRTGGYGYTF TGTGCCAGCAGTTGGAGGACAGGGGGTTATGGCTACACCTTC
TRBJ2-2 TRBV10-3 . . CAITPGNTGELFF TGTGCCATCACGCCAGGGAACACCGGGGAGCTGTTTTTT
TRBJ1-6 TRBV27 . TRBD1 CASSSRGYGSPLHF TGTGCCAGCAGTTCCAGGGGGTATGGGTCACCCCTCCACTTT
TRBJ1-2 TRBV7-2 few . CASSLDGNYGYTF TGTGCCAGCAGCTTAGACGGAAACTATGGCTACACCTTC
TRBJ1-2 TRBV9 . TRBD1 CASSGLFNRGRGTLYGYTF TGTGCCAGCAGCGGATTGTTCAACAGGGGGCGCGGGACGCTCTATGGCTACACCTTC
TRBJ1-2 TRBV9 . TRBD1 CASSVTGGGGYTF TGTGCCAGCAGCGTGACTGGAGGGGGCGGCTACACCTTC
TRBJ1-2 TRBV28 . . CASREDSVTYDGYTF TGTGCCAGCAGGGAAGACTCTGTAACGTACGATGGCTACACCTTC
TRBJ1-5 TRBV10-3 . . CAIRGETENQPQHF TGTGCCATCAGAGGGGAAACGGAGAATCAGCCCCAGCATTTT
TRBJ1-2 TRBV28 . . CASSSPAYLNYGYTF TGTGCCAGCAGTTCCCCCGCCTACCTTAACTATGGCTACACCTTC
TRBJ1-6 TRBV30 . TRBD1 CAWASGTAFNSPLHF TGTGCCTGGGCGTCCGGGACAGCCTTTAATTCACCCCTCCACTTT
TRBJ1-3 TRBV11-3 . . CASSLDQGSGNTIYF TGTGCCAGCAGCTTAGATCAAGGCTCTGGAAACACCATATATTTT
TRBJ2-1 TRBV4-1 . TRBD1 CASSGTVYNEQFF TGCGCCAGCTCCGGGACAGTATACAATGAGCAGTTCTTC
TRBJ1-1 TRBV3-1/TRBV3-2 . . CASSHSGASSEAFF TGTGCCAGCAGCCATTCCGGGGCCAGCTCTGAAGCTTTCTTT
TRBJ1-1 TRBV4-3 . . CASSQDWTEAFF TGCGCCAGCAGCCAAGACTGGACAGAAGCTTTCTTT
TRBJ2-7 TRBV7-8 . TRBD1 CASSFHKGAVEQYF TGTGCCAGCAGCTTTCATAAGGGGGCCGTCGAGCAGTACTTC
TRBJ2-7 TRBV25-1 . . CASSEGGYEQYF TGTGCCAGCAGTGAAGGCGGATACGAGCAGTACTTC
TRBJ1-1 TRBV27 . . CASSYLGGTEAFF TGTGCCAGCAGTTATTTGGGGGGCACTGAAGCTTTCTTT
TRBJ1-1 TRBV9 . TRBD1 CASSFRSTGTGVNTEAFF TGTGCCAGCAGCTTCCGATCGACCGGGACAGGGGTGAACACTGAAGCTTTCTTT
TRBJ1-1 TRBV5-4 . TRBD1 CASSPGSGGTEAFF TGTGCCAGCAGCCCAGGTTCAGGGGGCACTGAAGCTTTCTTT
TRBJ2-1 TRBV27 . . CASSRGGLSYNEQFF TGTGCCAGCAGCCGGGGAGGACTCTCCTACAATGAGCAGTTCTTC
TRBJ1-1 TRBV6-1 . . CASSEERGGVGDPSEAFF TGTGCCAGCAGTGAAGAACGGGGAGGTGTGGGGGACCCCTCTGAAGCTTTCTTT
TRBJ1-1 TRBV18 . . CASSPPTVVQAFF TGTGCCAGCTCACCACCGACGGTGGTGCAAGCTTTCTTT
TRBJ2-2 TRBV29-1 . . CSVATGRANTGELFF TGCAGCGTTGCGACAGGCCGTGCGAACACCGGGGAGCTGTTTTTT
TRBJ1-4 TRBV6-5 . . CASSRGPNEKLFF TGTGCCAGCAGTCGGGGACCTAATGAAAAACTGTTTTTT
TRBJ1-2 TRBV7-9 . . CASSSDRQDPSLGYTF TGTGCCAGCAGCTCAGACCGACAGGACCCCAGTCTCGGCTACACCTTC
TRBJ1-1 TRBV5-6 . . CASSLGGSTEAFF TGTGCCAGCAGCTTGGGAGGGAGCACTGAAGCTTTCTTT